Presented here are 14 T cell receptor beta chains from one specimen sequenced in a study of blood T cells in healthy people across ages. The second PCR ran about 6 to 11 cycles with a sample-barcoded 5' primer and J-beta primers. TCRdb recomputed calls from the 5' RACE reads with MiXCR, one row per CDR3 protein. The repertoire holds 600,000 or so distinct CDR3 sequences, with approximately 21% as singletons. The specimen was blood. These receptors all stem from a man aged 70 or older in good health.

V usage is TRBV28 and J usage is TRBJ1-4; TRBD1 matches at 9 bases. The CDR3 length is 18 residues. From germline, CDR1 is MDHEN and CDR2 SYDVKM. Trimming took 1 base from V and 1 from J; bases not matched to a gene: 7. The CDR3 reads CASSLLRQGEKTNEKLFF. Written as DNA, the CDR3 is TGTGCCAGCAGTTTATTGAGACAGGGGGAGAAAACTAATGAAAAACTGTTTTTT.

This clonotype has a handful of counts. This chain connects TRBV14 to TRBJ2-3, with unresolved D. The CDR3 sequence is 14 residues long. The germline CDR1 and CDR2 sequences are SGHDN and FVKESK. Trimming took 1 base from V and 6 from J, leaving 11 bases between them. CDR3 in DNA: TGTGCCAGCAGCCAAGGTCGTCTGGGGGATACGCAGTATTTT. Translation gives CASSQGRLGDTQYF.

The rearrangement joins TRBV9 to TRBJ2-7; the D gene is possibly TRBD2 (6 bases). The CDR3 is 15 amino acids. Trimming cost V 0 bases and J 3 bases, with 13 bases left between them. Germline CDR1 is SGDLS and CDR2 is YYNGEE. The CDR3 nucleotides read TGTGCCAGCAGCGTAGAAGGGGCCGGGGGCTACGAGCAGTACTTC. It encodes CASSVEGAGGYEQYF.

This sequence joins TRBV6-2 or TRBV6-3 and TRBJ2-5; possibly TRBD1 or TRBD2 for D (6 bases each). This CDR3 comprises 14 residues. Germline assignment: CDR1 MNHEY and CDR2 SVGEGT. Trimming removed 2 bases from V and 9 bases from J, with 16 bases in between. CDR3 residues: CASSYDAGRGPQYF. The CDR3 bases are TGTGCCAGCAGTTACGACGCTGGTCGGGGGCCCCAGTACTTC.

CDR3 residues: CASSLVSVQPQHF. CDR3 DNA sequence: TGTGCCAGCAGTTTAGTCAGTGTCCAGCCCCAGCATTTT. The chain uses TRBV28 and TRBJ1-5; the D is unclear. V was cut by 2 bases and J by 7 bases, with 9 bases left in between. From germline, CDR1 is MDHEN and CDR2 SYDVKM. CDR3 length equals 13 residues.

This clonotype has a handful of counts. The chain links TRBV10-3 to TRBJ2-1; 11 nucleotides line up with TRBD2. The CDR3 covers 18 residues. The V segment lost 6 bases and the J segment 2 bases; nucleotides outside the gene matches: 12. CDR1 is ENHRY and CDR2 is SYGVKD in the germline V gene. CDR3 bases: TGTGCCATCAGGGGAGGGCTAGCGGGAGGTCTTCCCTACAATGAGCAGTTCTTC. It yields the protein CAIRGGLAGGLPYNEQFF.

This clonotype has only a few counts. The rearrangement uses TRBV11-3 and TRBJ2-5; 11 nucleotides agree with TRBD1. The J call is uncertain, as TRBJ2-7 better fits the DNA end. Germline values: CDR1 SGHNT, CDR2 YENEEA. This CDR3 has 13 residues. CDR3 sequence: CASSRTGGNEQYF. The CDR3 bases are TGTGCCAGCAGCCGGACAGGGGGCAACGAGCAGTACTTC.

The rearrangement joins TRBV29-1 to TRBJ2-1; D is undetermined. The V gene lost 3 bases and the J gene lost 9 bases, with 15 bases spanning the gap. The germline CDR1 and CDR2 sequences are SQVTM and ANQGSEA. The CDR3 runs to 13 residues. In nucleotides, the CDR3 is TGCAGCGTTGATACGGCTCTATTCAGTGAGCAGTTCTTC. Protein: CSVDTALFSEQFF.

The V and J genes are TRBV12-3 or TRBV12-4 and TRBJ2-7; possibly TRBD2 for D (5 bases). The CDR3 spans 16 residues. Trimming left V 3 bases short and J 1 base short, with 16 bases between. The CDR3 loop reads CASSLRFGLPSYEQYF. The CDR3 region has the DNA TGTGCCAGCAGTTTGAGGTTTGGACTTCCGTCCTACGAGCAGTACTTC.

A few counts support this clonotype. V is TRBV10-3 and J is TRBJ2-7; D possibly corresponds to TRBD2 (6 bases). Trimming shortened V by 6 bases and J by 2 bases, and 14 bases separated the two germline ends. Germline V lookup: CDR1 ENHRY, CDR2 SYGVKD. This CDR3 has 14 amino acids. CDR3 bases: TGTGCCATCAGGGCCCTTGGCGGGACCTACGAGCAGTACTTC. This codes for CAIRALGGTYEQYF.

This clonotype was detected only a few times. V gene TRBV6-2 or TRBV6-3 combines with J gene TRBJ1-2, with a tentative D call TRBD1 (6 bases). CDR3 length equals 18 residues. Germline V lookup: CDR1 MNHEY, CDR2 SVGEGT. The ends were cut back, 4 bases at V and 0 bases at J, with 21 bases in the middle. The CDR3 loop is CASSFLLRSGTTNYGYTF. The CDR3 coding sequence is TGTGCCAGCAGTTTCCTACTACGCTCCGGGACAACTAACTATGGCTACACCTTC.

The rearrangement uses TRBV12-3 or TRBV12-4 and TRBJ2-3; 12 bases are a match to TRBD2. Trimming cost V 5 bases and J 7 bases; bases outside gene matches: 10. This CDR3 is built from 16 residues. The CDR3 loop is CASSRTTSGRANTQYF. DNA for the CDR3: TGTGCCAGCAGTCGCACGACTAGCGGGAGAGCAAATACGCAGTATTTT.

This clonotype was found a few times. The chain joins TRBV20-1 to TRBJ1-2; D ambiguous. Between the trimmed V and J ends, which lost 0 bases and 2 bases, there was a span of 10 bases. The germline gives CDR1 DFQATT, CDR2 SNEGSKA (reference sequence). This CDR3 is 14 amino acids long. The CDR3: CSARDAGSNYGYTF. CDR3 sequence (DNA): TGCAGTGCTAGAGATGCAGGCTCCAACTATGGCTACACCTTC.

This chain connects TRBV28 to TRBJ1-1; D is unclear. Germline-derived CDR1 and CDR2 are MDHEN and SYDVKM. The V end lost 3 bases, the J end lost 1 base, and 12 bases lay between the germline ends. The CDR3 is 15 residues long. The CDR3 spells CASSFSMTPNTEAFF. In DNA, the CDR3 is TGTGCCAGCAGTTTCTCGATGACACCGAACACTGAAGCTTTCTTT.